Each of the 18 T cell receptor beta chains below was sequenced from the same sample in a study of T cell repertoires in cytomegalovirus infection. TCRdb itself ran the reads through MiXCR, one entry per CDR3 protein. This sample yields 200,000 to 300,000 distinct CDR3 sequences, of which roughly an eighth are seen a single time; about 1.5% belongs to the top ten. The material sequenced was PBMCs. These receptors came from a human donor in good health (CMV status not recorded). Some clones in this sample may be carry-over from other donors' samples.

This clonotype was seen more than once but under ten times. The rearrangement uses TRBV2 and TRBJ1-1; D unresolved. This CDR3 is built from 13 residues. Germline CDR1 reads SNHLY; CDR2 reads FYNNEI. The V end lost 6 bases, the J end lost 4 bases, and 12 bases lay between the germline ends. The CDR3 sequence is CASRTFGVTEAFF. The CDR3 coding sequence is TGTGCCAGCAGGACTTTTGGCGTCACTGAAGCTTTCTTT. The variable domain in full, completed from reference TRBV2 and TRBJ1-1, reads EPEVTQTPSHQVTQMGQEVILRCVPISNHLYFYWYRQILGQKVEFLVSFYNNEISEKSEIFDDQFSVERPDGSNFTLKIRSTKLEDSAMYFCASRTFGVTEAFFGQGTRLTVV.

The chain carries TRBV28 and TRBJ1-5; D not resolved. V lost 2 bases and J 6 bases, leaving 8 bases between the germline ends. Per germline, CDR1 MDHEN and CDR2 SYDVKM. The CDR3 contains 13 residues. The CDR3 here is CASSLEGAQPQHF. The DNA for the CDR3 is TGTGCCAGCAGTTTAGAGGGAGCTCAGCCCCAGCATTTT.

This clonotype was seen many times. The DNA for the CDR3 is TGTGCCAGCAGCTTAGGGGGGACGGCTGAAAAACTGTTTTTT. Translating gives CASSLGGTAEKLFF. This chain joins TRBV7-9 and TRBJ1-4; weak D call: TRBD1 (5 bases). V lost 1 base, J lost 7 bases, and 10 bases lay in between. The length of the CDR3 is 14 residues. Germline loops: CDR1 SEHNR, CDR2 FQNEAQ (reference sequence).

This clonotype was seen at least ten times. The genes are TRBV7-2 and TRBJ2-6; D is uncertain. Germline values: CDR1 SGHTA, CDR2 FQGNSA. Trimming removed 2 bases from V and 1 base from J, with 12 bases in between. The CDR3 loop spans 17 amino acids. As DNA, the CDR3 is TGTGCCAGCAGCTTACAAGGACCCCTATCTGGGGCCAACGTCCTGACTTTC. Protein product: CASSLQGPLSGANVLTF.

This clonotype was recorded many times. The chain has TRBV18 and TRBJ1-1; 8 positions match TRBD1. Per the germline V gene, CDR1 is KGHSH and CDR2 is LQKENI. The CDR3 is made up of 14 amino acids. J lost 5 bases, V lost 7 bases, and 9 bases had no gene match. CDR3 DNA: TGTGCCAGCTTAACCGGGACAGGCGAGACTGAAGCTTTCTTT. It yields the protein CASLTGTGETEAFF.

This chain uses TRBV7-2 with TRBJ2-3, with a weak D call TRBD1 (5 bases). In germline, CDR1 is SGHTA, CDR2 FQGNSA. V shed 1 base and J shed 4 bases, with 9 bases lying between them. The CDR3 loop spans 14 amino acids. The chain's CDR3 is CASSLDRMPDTQYF. CDR3 in DNA: TGTGCCAGCAGCTTAGACAGGATGCCAGATACGCAGTATTTT.

This clonotype has at least ten counts. The rearrangement uses TRBV7-2 and TRBJ1-2; D is ambiguous. There are 12 residues in the CDR3. The germline V gene has CDR1 SGHTA and CDR2 FQGNSA. Trimming left V 5 bases short and J 6 bases short, with 10 bases between. For the CDR3, the DNA is TGTGCCAGCAGCCCACACCCCGATGGCTACACCTTC. It encodes CASSPHPDGYTF.

This clonotype has at least ten counts. This chain uses TRBV7-2 with TRBJ2-6; D is undetermined. The CDR3 spans 14 residues. Germline assignment: CDR1 SGHTA and CDR2 FQGNSA. The CDR3 reads CASEFGSGANVLTF. The CDR3 DNA is TGTGCAAGCGAGTTTGGCTCTGGGGCCAACGTCCTGACTTTC.

This clonotype was seen ten or more times. The V gene is TRBV11-1, the J gene TRBJ2-7; D may be TRBD1 (6 bases). The V gene lost 5 bases and the J gene lost 3 bases, with 14 bases spanning the gap. The germline CDR1 and CDR2 sequences are SGHAT and FQDESV (reference sequence). The CDR3 extends over 14 amino acids. CDR3 nucleotides: TGTGCCAGCAGCCGCAACAGGGACGGCTACGAGCAGTACTTC. Translation gives CASSRNRDGYEQYF.

The rearrangement uses TRBV20-1 and TRBJ2-5; D possibly matches TRBD1 or TRBD2 (5 bases each). The V gene's germline CDR1 is DFQATT and CDR2 SNEGSKA (reference sequence). The ends were cut back, 5 bases at V and 3 bases at J, with 13 bases in the middle. The CDR3 has 13 amino acids. In DNA, the CDR3 is TGCAGTGCTCCCGGGACGGATGAAGAGACCCAGTACTTC. This codes for CSAPGTDEETQYF.

V gene TRBV29-1 combines with J gene TRBJ1-1; possible D gene TRBD1, 5 bases. This CDR3 is built from 16 residues. Germline loops: CDR1 SQVTM, CDR2 ANQGSEA. Trimming shortened V by 4 bases and J by 5 bases, and 23 bases separated the two germline ends. CDR3 in amino acids: CSVGGIGKGRTTEAFF. The CDR3 region has the DNA TGCAGCGTTGGGGGGATCGGGAAGGGCCGGACAACTGAAGCTTTCTTT.

The chain has TRBV7-2 and TRBJ2-3; 7 nucleotides line up with TRBD2. CDR1 and CDR2 from the germline V gene are SGHTA and FQGNSA. The CDR3 is made up of 15 amino acids. V dropped 5 bases and J dropped 6; count of bases not matched to a gene: 11. The CDR3 here is CASSLRGLPSDTQYF. CDR3 nucleotides: TGTGCCAGCAGCCTCCGGGGACTACCCTCTGATACGCAGTATTTT.

This clonotype was detected only a few times. The chain has TRBV29-1 and TRBJ1-2, with 8 bases lining up with TRBD1. J was trimmed by 8 bases and V by 7 bases; bases with no gene match: 15. Per the germline V gene, CDR1 is SQVTM and CDR2 is ANQGSEA. CDR3 length: 14 residues. The CDR3 is CSAFDRGDPQGYTF. CDR3 nucleotide sequence: TGCAGCGCCTTTGACAGGGGCGATCCGCAAGGCTACACCTTC.

Concerning this clonotype: A much larger clone differs from this one at a single base, so this may be a read error. This chain joins TRBV28 and TRBJ2-5, with D possibly being TRBD2 (6 bases). Germline CDR1 and CDR2: MDHEN and SYDVKM. The ends were cut back, 10 bases at V and 2 bases at J, with 17 bases in the middle. The CDR3 contains 14 residues. The CDR3 region is CATSVGGQQETQYF. The DNA for the CDR3 is TGTGCCACCTCTGTGGGGGGTCAGCAAGAGACCCAGTACTTC.

The sample holds many counts of this clonotype. The chain joins TRBV29-1 to TRBJ1-2; maybe TRBD1 (5 bases). Trimming left V 3 bases short and J 8 bases short, with 16 bases between. CDR3 length: 13 residues. Germline CDR1 reads SQVTM; CDR2 reads ANQGSEA. CDR3 sequence: CSVDPGGLRGYTF. For the CDR3, the DNA is TGCAGCGTTGACCCGGGGGGTCTGAGAGGCTACACCTTC. The variable domain in full, completed from reference TRBV29-1 and TRBJ1-2, reads SAVISQKPSRDICQRGTSLTIQCQVDSQVTMMFWYRQQPGQSLTLIATANQGSEATYESGFVIDKFPISRPNLTFSTLTVSNMSPEDSSIYLCSVDPGGLRGYTFGSGTRLTVV.

This clonotype was counted at least ten times. For the CDR3, the DNA is TGTGCCAGCAGCTTTCAGACCGGGACAGGGCCCGAGCAGTACTTC. Translation gives CASSFQTGTGPEQYF. V is TRBV7-2 and J is TRBJ2-7; 9 positions agree with TRBD1. Germline CDR1 SGHTA, CDR2 FQGNSA. V was pared by 3 bases and J by 6 bases, with 9 bases of the junction left unmatched. The CDR3 is 15 residues long.

The chain has TRBV2 and TRBJ1-2; D is unresolved. Germline CDR1 reads SNHLY; CDR2 reads FYNNEI. Trimming removed 6 bases at V and 7 bases at J, with 24 bases between. This CDR3 region has 16 residues. CDR3 in DNA: TGTGCCAGCAGCGGGGTTTCTTCGGAGGTCGGAGGTGGCTACACCTTC. It yields the protein CASSGVSSEVGGGYTF.

J is TRBJ2-5 and V is TRBV18, with D perhaps matching TRBD1 (6 bases). CDR1 is KGHSH and CDR2 is LQKENI in the germline V gene. This CDR3 has 13 amino acids. Trimming shortened V by 4 bases and J by 2 bases, and 8 bases separated the two germline ends. The CDR3 reads CASSRQAQETQYF. CDR3 sequence (DNA): TGTGCCAGCTCACGACAGGCTCAAGAGACCCAGTACTTC. Full variable domain (remainder filled in from reference TRBV18 and TRBJ2-5): NAGVMQNPRHLVRRRGQEARLRCSPMKGHSHVYWYRQLPEEGLKFMVYLQKENIIDESGMPKERFSAEFPKEGPSILRIQQVVRGDSAAYFCASSRQAQETQYFGPGTRLLVL.